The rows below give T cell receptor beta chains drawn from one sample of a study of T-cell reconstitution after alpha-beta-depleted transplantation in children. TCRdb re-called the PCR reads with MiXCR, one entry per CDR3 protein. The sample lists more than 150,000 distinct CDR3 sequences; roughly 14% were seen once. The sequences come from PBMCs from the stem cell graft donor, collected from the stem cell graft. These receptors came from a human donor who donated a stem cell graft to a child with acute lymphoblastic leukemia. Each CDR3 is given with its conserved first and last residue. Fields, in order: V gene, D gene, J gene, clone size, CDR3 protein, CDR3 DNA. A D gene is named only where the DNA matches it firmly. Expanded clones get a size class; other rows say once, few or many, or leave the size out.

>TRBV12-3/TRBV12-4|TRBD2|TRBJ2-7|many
CASSSTSAIHEQYF
TGTGCCAGCAGTTCGACTAGCGCGATCCACGAGCAGTACTTC
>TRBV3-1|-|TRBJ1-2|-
CASSPTGARGKDGYTF
TGTGCCAGCAGCCCGACAGGCGCTAGGGGGAAAGATGGCTACACCTTC
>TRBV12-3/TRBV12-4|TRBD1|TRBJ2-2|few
CASSSLDRGRIISPAGELFF
TGTGCCAGCAGTTCCCTGGACAGGGGAAGAATCATCTCCCCCGCCGGGGAGCTGTTTTTT
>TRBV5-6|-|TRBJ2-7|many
CASSLDVGENYEQYF
TGTGCCAGCAGCTTGGATGTGGGAGAAAATTACGAGCAGTACTTC
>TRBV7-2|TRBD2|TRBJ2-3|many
CASSITGTSGNFGDTQYF
TGTGCCAGCAGCATAACCGGGACTAGCGGGAACTTTGGAGATACGCAGTATTTT
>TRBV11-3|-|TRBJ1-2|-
CASSRTGGQRQLGYTF
TGTGCCAGCAGCCGAACCGGAGGGCAACGCCAGTTAGGCTACACCTTC
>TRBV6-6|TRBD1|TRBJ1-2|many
CASSEGQDYGYTF
TGTGCCAGCAGTGAGGGACAGGATTATGGCTACACCTTC
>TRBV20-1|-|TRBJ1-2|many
CSARIHLENGYGYTF
TGCAGTGCTAGAATCCACCTTGAAAACGGCTATGGCTACACCTTC
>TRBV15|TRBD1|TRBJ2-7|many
CATSRDRVVGYEQYF
TGTGCCACCAGCAGGGACAGGGTCGTGGGATACGAGCAGTACTTC
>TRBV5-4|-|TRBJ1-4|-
CASSLVGVEGEKLFF
TGTGCCAGCAGCTTGGTTGGGGTTGAGGGTGAAAAACTGTTTTTT
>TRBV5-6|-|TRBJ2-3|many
CASSAPGAARDTQYF
TGTGCCAGCAGCGCCCCAGGTGCCGCCAGGGATACGCAGTATTTT
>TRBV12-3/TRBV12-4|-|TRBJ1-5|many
CASSLTGVSQPQHF
TGTGCCAGCAGTTTAACTGGGGTGAGTCAGCCCCAGCATTTT
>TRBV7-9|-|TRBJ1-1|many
CASTLQHTEAFF
TGTGCCAGCACCCTACAGCACACTGAAGCTTTCTTT
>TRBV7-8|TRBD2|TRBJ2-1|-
CASGLDGRTYNEQFF
TGTGCCAGCGGCTTAGACGGGAGGACATACAATGAGCAGTTCTTC
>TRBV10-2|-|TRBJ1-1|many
CASRKNTEAFF
TGCGCCAGTAGGAAGAACACTGAAGCTTTCTTT
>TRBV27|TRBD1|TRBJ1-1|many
CASSLQGALFQEAFF
TGTGCCAGCAGTTTACAGGGGGCCCTTTTCCAAGAAGCTTTCTTT
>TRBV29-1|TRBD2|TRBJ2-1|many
CSAGGGQATYNEQFF
TGCAGCGCCGGGGGGGGACAAGCAACCTACAATGAGCAGTTCTTC
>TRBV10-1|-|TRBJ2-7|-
CASSDWRQGSYEQYF
TGCGCCAGCAGTGATTGGCGGCAGGGGTCCTACGAGCAGTACTTC
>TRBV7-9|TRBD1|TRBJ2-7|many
CASRSGGYEQYF
TGTGCCAGCAGATCAGGGGGCTACGAGCAGTACTTC
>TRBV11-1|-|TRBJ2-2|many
CASSPILRAGTGELFF
TGTGCCAGCAGCCCTATTCTTCGAGCAGGGACCGGGGAGCTGTTTTTT
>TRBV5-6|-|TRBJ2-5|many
CASSFSPGSKETQYF
TGTGCCAGCAGCTTTTCGCCGGGGTCGAAAGAGACCCAGTACTTC
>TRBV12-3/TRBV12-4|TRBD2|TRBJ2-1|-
CASSRTSLNEQFF
TGTGCCAGCAGCAGGACTAGCCTCAATGAGCAGTTCTTC
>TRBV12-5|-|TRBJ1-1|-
CASGLLSTGTEAFF
TGTGCTAGTGGTTTGCTATCCACGGGGACTGAAGCTTTCTTT